The 11 T cell receptor beta chains below all came from one sample that was sequenced in a study of OX40 agonist ivuxolimab in advanced cancers. The protocol was immunoSEQ multiplex PCR, while the TCRdb copy is restricted to in-frame clones and leaves out a portion. The table has tens of thousands of clones, about 81% seen once. This specimen was CD4+ or CD8+ T cells sorted from blood, taken in a trial of the OX40 agonist ivuxolimab. These receptors all come from an adult with an advanced solid tumor such as melanoma, head and neck, liver or kidney cancer.

This clone was recorded once. The V and J genes are TRBV18 and TRBJ2-1, with D unclear. V lost 3 bases, J lost 9 bases, and 9 bases lay in between. This CDR3 is built from 12 residues. The germline gives CDR1 KGHSH, CDR2 LQKENI. Here the CDR3 DNA reads TGTGCCAGCTCACCTCGAGTATCTGAGCAGTTCTTC. This sequence encodes CASSPRVSEQFF.

The rearrangement uses TRBV30 and TRBJ1-5; D not resolved. The CDR3 consists of 13 residues. The germline V and J ends were trimmed by 1 base and 7 bases, with 11 bases remaining between them. Germline loops: CDR1 GTSNPN, CDR2 SVGIG (reference sequence). The CDR3 DNA is TGTGCCTGGAGTGCCGGGAGGAACCAGCCCCAGCATTTT. Residues: CAWSAGRNQPQHF. Based on the CDR3 plus reference TRBV30 and TRBJ1-5, the full variable domain is SQTIHQWPATLVQPVGSPLSLECTVEGTSNPNLYWYRQAAGRGLQLLFYSVGIGQISSEVPQNLSASRPQDRQFILSSKKLLLSDSGFYLCAWSAGRNQPQHFGDGTRLSIL.

The chain links TRBV18 to TRBJ2-1; 9 nucleotides agree with TRBD1. The V gene's germline CDR1 is KGHSH and CDR2 LQKENI. J was trimmed by 7 bases and V by 4 bases; bases with no gene match: 5. This CDR3 is built from 14 residues. This CDR3 is CASSLIQGANEQFF. The CDR3 nucleotides are TGTGCCAGCTCACTAATACAGGGGGCGAATGAGCAGTTCTTC.

This chain links TRBV7-2 with TRBJ2-3; D remains unclear. Trimming took 1 base from V and 3 from J, leaving 8 bases between them. This CDR3 has 14 amino acids. Germline V gives CDR1 SGHTA, CDR2 FQGNSA. The CDR3 region has the DNA TGTGCCAGCAGCTTAGGTACTTCGACAGATACGCAGTATTTT. This codes for CASSLGTSTDTQYF.

This chain uses TRBV5-8 with TRBJ1-6; D remains ambiguous. The V gene lost 4 bases and the J gene lost 1 base, with 18 bases spanning the gap. This CDR3 comprises 18 residues. Per the germline V gene, CDR1 is SGHTS and CDR2 is YDEGEE. The DNA of the CDR3 is TGTGCCAGCAGCCAAGATTTTGGGAGCCGGTCCTATAATTCACCCCTCCACTTT. It translates to CASSQDFGSRSYNSPLHF.

The chain employs TRBV6-1 and TRBJ2-1, with TRBD1 identical over 7 bases. The CDR3 length is 13 residues. CDR1 and CDR2 from the germline V gene are MNHNS and SASEGT. V was pared by 7 bases and J by 5 bases, with 5 bases of the junction left unmatched. This CDR3 reads CASTWTGDNEQFF. DNA for the CDR3: TGTGCCAGCACATGGACAGGCGACAATGAGCAGTTCTTC.

This clone came up once. The chain carries TRBV10-3 and TRBJ1-1; no clear D gene. CDR1 and CDR2 (germline): ENHRY, SYGVKD. This CDR3 has 12 residues. The ends were cut back, 7 bases at V and 6 bases at J, with 12 bases in the middle. The CDR3 DNA reads as TGTGCCATCAAATTCGGTGATTCTGAAGCTTTCTTT. Its translation is CAIKFGDSEAFF.

By its share, this clone is medium-sized. The chain is built from TRBV6-1 and TRBJ1-2; tentatively, D is TRBD1 (5 bases). The CDR3 is made up of 14 amino acids. Per germline, CDR1 MNHNS and CDR2 SASEGT. Trimming left V 2 bases short and J 4 bases short, with 11 bases between. In DNA, the CDR3 is TGTGCCAGCAGTGAACCAGGGTTGAGCTATGGCTACACCTTC. Its protein is CASSEPGLSYGYTF.

The rearrangement joins TRBV27 to TRBJ1-4, with a possible D match to TRBD1 (5 bases). The CDR3 consists of 14 residues. V lost 2 bases and J lost 7, with 11 bases in between. Germline V gene sequence: CDR1 MNHEY, CDR2 SMNVEV (reference sequence). The DNA of the CDR3 is TGTGCCAGCAGTTTAAGACTGGGGGGTGAAAAACTGTTTTTT. Translated: CASSLRLGGEKLFF.

CDR3 protein: CASSAPGSGLQETQYF. The CDR3 coding sequence is TGTGCCAGCAGCGCCCCTGGGAGCGGGCTACAAGAGACCCAGTACTTC. V usage is TRBV11-2 and J usage is TRBJ2-5; weak D call: TRBD2 (6 bases). V lost 5 bases, J lost 2 bases, and 18 bases lay in between. Looked up from germline, CDR1 is SGHAT and CDR2 is FQNNGV. The CDR3 sequence is 16 residues long. Variable domain in full (rest from reference TRBV11-2 and TRBJ2-5): EAGVAQSPRYKIIEKRQSVAFWCNPISGHATLYWYQQILGQGPKLLIQFQNNGVVDDSQLPKDRFSAERLKGVDSTLKIQPAKLEDSAVYLCASSAPGSGLQETQYFGPGTRLLVL.

This chain uses TRBV6-6 with TRBJ1-1; D unclear. CDR3 length: 15 amino acids. V lost 2 bases and J lost 4, with 14 bases in between. The germline gives CDR1 MNHNY, CDR2 SVGAGI (reference sequence). The CDR3 DNA sequence: TGTGCCAGCAGTTACCGCGTGGGCAGCGTCACTGAAGCTTTCTTT. Its translation: CASSYRVGSVTEAFF.